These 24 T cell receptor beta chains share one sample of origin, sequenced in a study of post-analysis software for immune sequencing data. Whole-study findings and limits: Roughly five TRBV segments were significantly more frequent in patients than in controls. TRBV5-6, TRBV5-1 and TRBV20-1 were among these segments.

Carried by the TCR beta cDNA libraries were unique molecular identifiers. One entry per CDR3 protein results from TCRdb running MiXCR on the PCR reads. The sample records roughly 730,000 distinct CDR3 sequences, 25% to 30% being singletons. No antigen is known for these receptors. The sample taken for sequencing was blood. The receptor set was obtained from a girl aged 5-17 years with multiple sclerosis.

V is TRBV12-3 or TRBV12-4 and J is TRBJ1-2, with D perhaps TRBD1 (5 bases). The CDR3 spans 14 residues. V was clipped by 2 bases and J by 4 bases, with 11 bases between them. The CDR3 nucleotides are TGTGCCAGCAGTTTAAACCAGGGTAGCTATGGCTACACCTTC. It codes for CASSLNQGSYGYTF.

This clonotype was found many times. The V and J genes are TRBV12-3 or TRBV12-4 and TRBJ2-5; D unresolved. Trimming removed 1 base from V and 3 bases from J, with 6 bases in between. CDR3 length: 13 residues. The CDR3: CASSLGSKETQYF. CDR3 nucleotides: TGTGCCAGCAGTTTAGGTAGCAAAGAGACCCAGTACTTC.

The CDR3 loop reads CASSPGERQPQHF. In DNA form, the CDR3 reads TGTGCCAGCAGTCCGGGGGAGCGGCAGCCCCAGCATTTT. The V gene is TRBV12-3 or TRBV12-4, the J gene TRBJ1-5, with D possibly TRBD1 on 5 matching bases. CDR3 length equals 13 residues. Trimming removed 5 bases from V and 7 bases from J, with 12 bases in between.

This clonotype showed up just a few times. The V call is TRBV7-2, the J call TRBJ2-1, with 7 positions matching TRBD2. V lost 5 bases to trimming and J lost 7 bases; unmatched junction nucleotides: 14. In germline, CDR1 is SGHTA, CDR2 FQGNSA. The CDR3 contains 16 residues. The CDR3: CASSPLGGRPRNEQFF. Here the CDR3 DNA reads TGTGCCAGCAGCCCCTTGGGCGGGAGACCCAGAAATGAGCAGTTCTTC.

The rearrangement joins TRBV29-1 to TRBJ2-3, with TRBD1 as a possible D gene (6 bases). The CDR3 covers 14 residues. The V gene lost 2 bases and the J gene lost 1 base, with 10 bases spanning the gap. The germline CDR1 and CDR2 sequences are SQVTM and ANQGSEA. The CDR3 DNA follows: TGCAGCGTTGAACCAGGGGCCGGCACAGATACGCAGTATTTT. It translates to CSVEPGAGTDTQYF.

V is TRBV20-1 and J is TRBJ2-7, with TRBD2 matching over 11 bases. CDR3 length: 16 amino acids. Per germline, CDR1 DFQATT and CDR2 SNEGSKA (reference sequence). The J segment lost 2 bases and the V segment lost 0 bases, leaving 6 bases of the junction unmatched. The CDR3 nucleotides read TGCAGTGCTAGAGATACCTCACTAGCGGGAGCCTACGAGCAGTACTTC. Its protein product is CSARDTSLAGAYEQYF.

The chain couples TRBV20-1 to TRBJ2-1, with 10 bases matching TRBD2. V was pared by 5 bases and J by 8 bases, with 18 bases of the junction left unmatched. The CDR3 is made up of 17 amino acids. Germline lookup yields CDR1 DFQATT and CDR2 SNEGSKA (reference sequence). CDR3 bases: TGCAGTGCTCTCTTCCTGCGGACTAGCGGAAAGGCGTATGAGCAGTTCTTC. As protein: CSALFLRTSGKAYEQFF.

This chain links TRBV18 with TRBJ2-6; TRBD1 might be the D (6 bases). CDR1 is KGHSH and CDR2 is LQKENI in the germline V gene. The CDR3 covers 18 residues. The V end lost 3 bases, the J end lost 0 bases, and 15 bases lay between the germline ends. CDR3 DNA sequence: TGTGCCAGCTCACCCTACCGACAGGCACCCTCTGGGGCCAACGTCCTGACTTTC. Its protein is CASSPYRQAPSGANVLTF.

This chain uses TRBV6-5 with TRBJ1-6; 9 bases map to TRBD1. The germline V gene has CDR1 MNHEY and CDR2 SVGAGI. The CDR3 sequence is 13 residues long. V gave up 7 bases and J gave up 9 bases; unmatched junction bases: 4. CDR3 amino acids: CASTQGAGSPLHF. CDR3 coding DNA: TGTGCCAGCACACAGGGGGCGGGTTCACCCCTCCACTTT.

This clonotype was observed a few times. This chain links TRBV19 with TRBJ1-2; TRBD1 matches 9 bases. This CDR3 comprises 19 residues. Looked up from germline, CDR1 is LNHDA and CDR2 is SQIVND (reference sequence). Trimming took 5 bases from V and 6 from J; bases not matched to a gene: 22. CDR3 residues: CASSPVNSGTGIVENGYTF. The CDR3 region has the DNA TGTGCCAGTAGTCCCGTAAACTCCGGGACAGGGATCGTTGAGAATGGCTACACCTTC.

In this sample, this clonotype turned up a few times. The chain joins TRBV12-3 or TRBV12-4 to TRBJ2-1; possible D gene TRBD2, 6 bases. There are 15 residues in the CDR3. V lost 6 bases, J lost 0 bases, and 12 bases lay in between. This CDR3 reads CASRSTRSSYNEQFF. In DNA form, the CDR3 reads TGTGCCAGCAGGTCGACTAGGAGCTCCTACAATGAGCAGTTCTTC.

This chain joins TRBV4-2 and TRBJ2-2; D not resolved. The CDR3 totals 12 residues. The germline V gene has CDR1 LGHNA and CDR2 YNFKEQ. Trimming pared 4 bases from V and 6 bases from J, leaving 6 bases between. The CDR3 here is CASSPRAGELFF. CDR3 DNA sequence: TGTGCCAGCAGCCCTAGGGCCGGGGAGCTGTTTTTT.

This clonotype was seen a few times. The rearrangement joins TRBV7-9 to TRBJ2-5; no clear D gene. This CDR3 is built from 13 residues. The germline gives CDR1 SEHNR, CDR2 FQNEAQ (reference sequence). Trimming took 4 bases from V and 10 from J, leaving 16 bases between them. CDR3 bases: TGTGCCAGCAGCTCAGTACGACGAAAGAGCCAGTACTTC. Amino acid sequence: CASSSVRRKSQYF.

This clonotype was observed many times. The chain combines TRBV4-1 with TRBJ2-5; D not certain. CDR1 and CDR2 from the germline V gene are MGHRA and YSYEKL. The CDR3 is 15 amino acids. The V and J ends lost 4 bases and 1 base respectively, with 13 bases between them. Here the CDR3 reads CASSPQTSAQETQYF. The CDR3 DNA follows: TGCGCCAGCAGCCCGCAGACGTCCGCCCAAGAGACCCAGTACTTC.

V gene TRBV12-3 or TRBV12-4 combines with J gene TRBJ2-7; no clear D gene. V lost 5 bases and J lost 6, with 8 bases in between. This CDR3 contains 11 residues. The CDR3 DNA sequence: TGTGCCAGCAGTGCCCTCCGCGAGCAGTACTTC. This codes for CASSALREQYF.

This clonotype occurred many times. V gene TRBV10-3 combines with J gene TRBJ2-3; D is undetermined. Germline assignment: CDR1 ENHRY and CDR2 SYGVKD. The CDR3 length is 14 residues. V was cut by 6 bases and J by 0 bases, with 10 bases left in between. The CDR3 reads CAISAGPSTDTQYF. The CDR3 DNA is TGTGCCATCAGCGCCGGGCCTAGCACAGATACGCAGTATTTT.

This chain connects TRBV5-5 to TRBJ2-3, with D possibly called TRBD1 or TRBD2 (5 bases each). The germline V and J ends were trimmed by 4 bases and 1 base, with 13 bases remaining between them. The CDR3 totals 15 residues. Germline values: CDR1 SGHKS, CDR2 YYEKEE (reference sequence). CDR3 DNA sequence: TGTGCCAGCAGCCTGATGCCGGGACGCACAGATACGCAGTATTTT. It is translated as CASSLMPGRTDTQYF.

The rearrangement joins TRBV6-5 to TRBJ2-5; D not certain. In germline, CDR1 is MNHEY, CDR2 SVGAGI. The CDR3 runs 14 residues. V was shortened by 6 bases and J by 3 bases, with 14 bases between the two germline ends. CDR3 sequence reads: CASSSRPIKETQYF. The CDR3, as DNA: TGTGCCAGCAGCTCGCGCCCTATTAAAGAGACCCAGTACTTC.

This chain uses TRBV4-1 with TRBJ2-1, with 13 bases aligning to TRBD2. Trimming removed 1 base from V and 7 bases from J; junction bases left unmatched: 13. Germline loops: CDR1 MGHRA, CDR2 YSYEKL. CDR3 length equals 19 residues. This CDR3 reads CASSQVGIRLAGGRNEQFF. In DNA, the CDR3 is TGCGCCAGCAGCCAAGTCGGGATCCGACTAGCGGGGGGTCGGAATGAGCAGTTCTTC.

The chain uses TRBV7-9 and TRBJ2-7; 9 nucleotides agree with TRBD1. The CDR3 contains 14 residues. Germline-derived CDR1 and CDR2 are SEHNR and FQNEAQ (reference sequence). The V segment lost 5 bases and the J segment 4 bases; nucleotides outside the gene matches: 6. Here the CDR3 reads CASSRPGQGYEQYF. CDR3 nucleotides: TGTGCCAGCAGCCGCCCGGGACAGGGTTACGAGCAGTACTTC.

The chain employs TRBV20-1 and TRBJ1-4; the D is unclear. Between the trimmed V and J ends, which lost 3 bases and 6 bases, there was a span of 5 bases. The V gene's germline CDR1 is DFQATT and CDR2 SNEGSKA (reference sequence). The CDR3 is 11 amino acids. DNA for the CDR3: TGCAGTGCTAGGGTCCATGAAAAACTGTTTTTT. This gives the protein CSARVHEKLFF.

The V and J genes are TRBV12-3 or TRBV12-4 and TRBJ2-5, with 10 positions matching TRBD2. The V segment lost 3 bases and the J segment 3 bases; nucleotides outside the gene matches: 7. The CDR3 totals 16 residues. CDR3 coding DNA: TGTGCCAGCAGTTTCTCGGTAGCGGGAGGTAAAGAGACCCAGTACTTC. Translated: CASSFSVAGGKETQYF.

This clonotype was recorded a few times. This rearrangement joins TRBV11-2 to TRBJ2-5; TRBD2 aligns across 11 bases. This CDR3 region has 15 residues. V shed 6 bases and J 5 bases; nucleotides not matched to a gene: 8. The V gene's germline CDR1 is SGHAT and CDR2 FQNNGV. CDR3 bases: TGTGCCAGCAGAATTGATAGCGGGAGGGGTGAGACCCAGTACTTC. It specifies CASRIDSGRGETQYF. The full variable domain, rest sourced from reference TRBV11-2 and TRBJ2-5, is EAGVAQSPRYKIIEKRQSVAFWCNPISGHATLYWYQQILGQGPKLLIQFQNNGVVDDSQLPKDRFSAERLKGVDSTLKIQPAKLEDSAVYLCASRIDSGRGETQYFGPGTRLLVL.

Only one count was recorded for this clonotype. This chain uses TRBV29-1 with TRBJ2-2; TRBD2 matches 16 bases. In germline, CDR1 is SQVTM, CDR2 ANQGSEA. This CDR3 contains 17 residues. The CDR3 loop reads CRPTGTSGRAWAGELFF. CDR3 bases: TGCAGACCCACCGGGACTAGCGGGAGGGCCTGGGCCGGGGAGCTGTTTTTT.